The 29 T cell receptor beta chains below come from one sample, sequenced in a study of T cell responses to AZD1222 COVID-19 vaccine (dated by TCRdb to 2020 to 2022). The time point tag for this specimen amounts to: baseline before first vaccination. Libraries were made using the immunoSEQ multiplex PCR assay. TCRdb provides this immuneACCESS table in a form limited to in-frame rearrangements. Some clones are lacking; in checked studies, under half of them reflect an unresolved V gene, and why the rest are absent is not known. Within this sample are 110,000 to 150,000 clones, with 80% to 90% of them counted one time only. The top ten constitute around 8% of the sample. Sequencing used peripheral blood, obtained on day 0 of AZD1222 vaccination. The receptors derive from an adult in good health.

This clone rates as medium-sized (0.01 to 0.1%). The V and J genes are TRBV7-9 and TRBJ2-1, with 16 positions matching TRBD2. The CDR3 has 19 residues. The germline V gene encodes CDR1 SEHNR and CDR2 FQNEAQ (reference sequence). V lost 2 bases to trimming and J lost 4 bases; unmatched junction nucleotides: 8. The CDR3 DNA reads TGTGCCAGCAGCTTACCCCCGGGACTAGCGGGAGGGAGGTACAATGAGCAGTTCTTC. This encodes CASSLPPGLAGGRYNEQFF. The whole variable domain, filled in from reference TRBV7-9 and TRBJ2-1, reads DTGVSQNPRHKITKRGQNVTFRCDPISEHNRLYWYRQTLGQGPEFLTYFQNEAQLEKSRLLSDRFSAERPKGSFSTLEIQRTEQGDSAMYLCASSLPPGLAGGRYNEQFFGPGTRLTVL.

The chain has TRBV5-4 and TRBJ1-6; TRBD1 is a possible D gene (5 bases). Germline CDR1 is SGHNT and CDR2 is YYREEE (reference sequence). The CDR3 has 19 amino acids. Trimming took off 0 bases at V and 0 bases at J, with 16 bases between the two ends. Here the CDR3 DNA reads TGTGCCAGCAGCTTGGAGGGTCTAGCAGGGAGCTCCTATAATTCACCCCTCCACTTT. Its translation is CASSLEGLAGSSYNSPLHF.

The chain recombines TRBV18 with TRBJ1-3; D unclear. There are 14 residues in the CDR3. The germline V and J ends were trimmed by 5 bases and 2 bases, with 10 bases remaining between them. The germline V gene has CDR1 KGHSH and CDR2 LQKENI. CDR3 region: CASSRGIPGNTIYF. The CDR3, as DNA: TGTGCCAGCTCAAGAGGTATACCTGGAAACACCATATATTTT. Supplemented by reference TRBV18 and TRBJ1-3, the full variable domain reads NAGVMQNPRHLVRRRGQEARLRCSPMKGHSHVYWYRQLPEEGLKFMVYLQKENIIDESGMPKERFSAEFPKEGPSILRIQQVVRGDSAAYFCASSRGIPGNTIYFGEGSWLTVV.

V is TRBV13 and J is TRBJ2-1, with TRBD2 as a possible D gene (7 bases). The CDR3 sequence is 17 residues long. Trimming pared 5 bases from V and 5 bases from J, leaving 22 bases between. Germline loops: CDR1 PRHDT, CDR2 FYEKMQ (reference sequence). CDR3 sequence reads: CASSPWTGGTLHNEQFF. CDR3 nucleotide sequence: TGTGCCAGCAGCCCCTGGACGGGGGGCACCCTACACAATGAGCAGTTCTTC.

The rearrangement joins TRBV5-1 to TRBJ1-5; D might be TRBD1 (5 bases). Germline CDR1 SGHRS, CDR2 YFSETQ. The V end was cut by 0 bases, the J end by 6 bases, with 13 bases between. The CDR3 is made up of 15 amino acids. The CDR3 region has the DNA TGCGCCAGCAGCTTGGAGGGGCAGGATGTTCAGCCCCAGCATTTT. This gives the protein CASSLEGQDVQPQHF.

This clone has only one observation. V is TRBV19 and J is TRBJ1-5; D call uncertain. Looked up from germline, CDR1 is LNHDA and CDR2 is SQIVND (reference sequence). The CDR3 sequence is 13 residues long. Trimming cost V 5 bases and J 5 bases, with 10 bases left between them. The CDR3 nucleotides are TGTGCCAGTAGTCTCCCTCCTGATCAGCCCCAGCATTTT. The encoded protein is CASSLPPDQPQHF.

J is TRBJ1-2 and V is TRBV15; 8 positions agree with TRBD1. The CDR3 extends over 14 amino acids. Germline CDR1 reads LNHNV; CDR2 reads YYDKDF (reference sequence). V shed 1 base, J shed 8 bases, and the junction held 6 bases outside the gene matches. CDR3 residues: CATSRALDRVGYTF. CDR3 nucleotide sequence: TGTGCCACCAGCAGAGCCCTGGACAGGGTCGGCTACACCTTC.

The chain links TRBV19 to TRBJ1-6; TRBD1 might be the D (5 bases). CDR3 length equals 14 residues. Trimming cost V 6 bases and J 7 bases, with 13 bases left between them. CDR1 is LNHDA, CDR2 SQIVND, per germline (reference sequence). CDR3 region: CASRAGTGNSPLHF. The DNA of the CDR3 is TGTGCCAGTAGAGCCGGGACCGGGAATTCACCCCTCCACTTT. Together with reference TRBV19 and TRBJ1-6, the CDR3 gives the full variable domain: DGGITQSPKYLFRKEGQNVTLSCEQNLNHDAMYWYRQDPGQGLRLIYYSQIVNDFQKGDIAEGYSVSREKKESFPLTVTSAQKNPTAFYLCASRAGTGNSPLHFGNGTRLTVT.

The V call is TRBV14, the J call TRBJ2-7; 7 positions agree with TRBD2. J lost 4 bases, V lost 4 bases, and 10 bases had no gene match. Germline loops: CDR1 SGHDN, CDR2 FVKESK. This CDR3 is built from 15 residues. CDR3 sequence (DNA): TGTGCCAGCAGCCCCTGGGGGACTACCGTTTACGAGCAGTACTTC. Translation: CASSPWGTTVYEQYF.

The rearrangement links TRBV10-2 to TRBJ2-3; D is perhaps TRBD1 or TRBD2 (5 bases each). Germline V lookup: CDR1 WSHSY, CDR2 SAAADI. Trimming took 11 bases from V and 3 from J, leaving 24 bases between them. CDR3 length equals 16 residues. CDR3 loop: CALSGTGRPPTDTQYF. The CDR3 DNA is TGCGCCCTAAGTGGAACGGGGCGACCTCCGACAGATACGCAGTATTTT.

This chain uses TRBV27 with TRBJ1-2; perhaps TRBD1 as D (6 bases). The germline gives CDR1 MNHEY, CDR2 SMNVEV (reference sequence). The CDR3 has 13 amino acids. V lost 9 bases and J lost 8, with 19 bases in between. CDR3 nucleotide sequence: TGTGCCAGTTCCTGGGGGCAGGGCGGAGGCTACACCTTC. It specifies CASSWGQGGGYTF.

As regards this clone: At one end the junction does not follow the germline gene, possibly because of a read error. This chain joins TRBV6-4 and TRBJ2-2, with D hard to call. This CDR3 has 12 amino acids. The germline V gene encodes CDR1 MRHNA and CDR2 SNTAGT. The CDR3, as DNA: TGTGCCGGCAGAGTTAACACCGGGGAGCTGTTTTTT. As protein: CAGRVNTGELFF.

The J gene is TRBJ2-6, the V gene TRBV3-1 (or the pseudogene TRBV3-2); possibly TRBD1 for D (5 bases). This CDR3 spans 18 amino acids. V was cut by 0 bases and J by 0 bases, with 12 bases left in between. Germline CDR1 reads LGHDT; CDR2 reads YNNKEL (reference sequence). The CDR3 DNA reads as TGTGCCAGCAGCCAAGATGCAGGGTGGGTCTCTGGGGCCAACGTCCTGACTTTC. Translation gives CASSQDAGWVSGANVLTF.

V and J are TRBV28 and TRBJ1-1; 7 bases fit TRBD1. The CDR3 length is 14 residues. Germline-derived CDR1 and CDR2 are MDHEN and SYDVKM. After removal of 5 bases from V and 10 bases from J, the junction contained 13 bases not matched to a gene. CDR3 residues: CASSPGAGGPGAFF. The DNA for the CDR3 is TGTGCCAGCAGTCCCGGGGCAGGGGGGCCGGGAGCTTTCTTT. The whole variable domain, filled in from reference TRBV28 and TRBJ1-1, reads DVKVTQSSRYLVKRTGEKVFLECVQDMDHENMFWYRQDPGLGLRLIYFSYDVKMKEKGDIPEGYSVSREKKERFSLILESASTNQTSMYLCASSPGAGGPGAFFGQGTRLTVV.

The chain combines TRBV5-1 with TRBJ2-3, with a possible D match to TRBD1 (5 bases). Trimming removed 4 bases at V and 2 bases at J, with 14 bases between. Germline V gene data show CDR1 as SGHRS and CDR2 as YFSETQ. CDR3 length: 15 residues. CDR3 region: CASSEWGSSTDTQYF. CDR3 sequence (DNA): TGCGCCAGCAGCGAGTGGGGCTCGTCCACAGATACGCAGTATTTT.

The CDR3 DNA follows: TGTGCCAGCAGGATGCAGACTGCTAAAGGGTACGAGCAGTACTTC. It is translated as CASRMQTAKGYEQYF. The chain joins TRBV6-5 to TRBJ2-7; D is unclear. The CDR3 runs to 15 residues. V was clipped by 6 bases and J by 4 bases, with 19 bases between them. Germline CDR1 MNHEY, CDR2 SVGAGI.

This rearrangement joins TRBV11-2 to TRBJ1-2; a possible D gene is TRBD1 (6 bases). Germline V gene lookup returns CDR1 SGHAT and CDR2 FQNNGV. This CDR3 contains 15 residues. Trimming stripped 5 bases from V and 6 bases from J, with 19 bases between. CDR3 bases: TGTGCCAGCAGCCTCCCCCTACAGGGTCAGGATGGCTACACCTTC. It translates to CASSLPLQGQDGYTF.

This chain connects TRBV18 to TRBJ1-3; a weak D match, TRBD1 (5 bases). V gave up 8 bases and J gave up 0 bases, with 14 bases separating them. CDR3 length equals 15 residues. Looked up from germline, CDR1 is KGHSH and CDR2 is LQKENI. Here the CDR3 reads CASGLGDGSGNTIYF. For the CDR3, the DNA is TGTGCCAGCGGCCTCGGGGACGGCTCTGGAAACACCATATATTTT.

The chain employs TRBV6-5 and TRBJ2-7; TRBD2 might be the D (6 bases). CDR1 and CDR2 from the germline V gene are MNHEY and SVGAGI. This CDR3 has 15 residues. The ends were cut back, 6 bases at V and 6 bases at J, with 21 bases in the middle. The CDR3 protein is CASSAPGLALGEQYF. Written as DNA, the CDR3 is TGTGCCAGCAGCGCCCCGGGGCTAGCGCTTGGCGAGCAGTACTTC.

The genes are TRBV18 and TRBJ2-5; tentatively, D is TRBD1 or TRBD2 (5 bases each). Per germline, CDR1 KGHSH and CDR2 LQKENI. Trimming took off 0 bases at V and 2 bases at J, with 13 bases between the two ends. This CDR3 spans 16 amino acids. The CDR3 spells CASSPPRGEGQETQYF. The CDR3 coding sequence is TGTGCCAGCTCACCACCGAGGGGAGAGGGGCAAGAGACCCAGTACTTC. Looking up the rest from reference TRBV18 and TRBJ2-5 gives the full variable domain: NAGVMQNPRHLVRRRGQEARLRCSPMKGHSHVYWYRQLPEEGLKFMVYLQKENIIDESGMPKERFSAEFPKEGPSILRIQQVVRGDSAAYFCASSPPRGEGQETQYFGPGTRLLVL.

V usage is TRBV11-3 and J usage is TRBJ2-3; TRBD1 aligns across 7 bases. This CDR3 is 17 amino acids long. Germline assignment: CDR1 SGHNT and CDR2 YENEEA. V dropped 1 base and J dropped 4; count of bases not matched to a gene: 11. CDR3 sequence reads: CASSLGATTTGSDTQYF. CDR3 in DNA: TGTGCCAGCAGCTTAGGGGCTACGACGACAGGGTCAGATACGCAGTATTTT.

The CDR3 nucleotides read TGTGCCAGCAGAGTAAGGCAGATGGAAAAACTGTTTTTT. Translation: CASRVRQMEKLFF. This chain connects TRBV2 to TRBJ1-4; no definite D call. Germline values: CDR1 SNHLY, CDR2 FYNNEI. CDR3 length equals 13 residues. The V and J ends lost 6 bases and 8 bases respectively, with 13 bases between them.

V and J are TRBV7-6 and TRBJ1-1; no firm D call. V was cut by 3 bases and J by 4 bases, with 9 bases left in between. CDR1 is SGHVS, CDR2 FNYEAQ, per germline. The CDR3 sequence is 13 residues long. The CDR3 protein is CASSFYHGTEAFF. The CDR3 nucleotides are TGTGCCAGCAGCTTCTACCACGGCACTGAAGCTTTCTTT.

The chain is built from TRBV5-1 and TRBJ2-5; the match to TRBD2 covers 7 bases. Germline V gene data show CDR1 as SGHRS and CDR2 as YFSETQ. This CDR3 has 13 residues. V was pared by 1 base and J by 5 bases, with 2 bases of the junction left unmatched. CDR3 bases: TGCGCCAGCAGCTTGAGCGGGGAGGAGACCCAGTACTTC. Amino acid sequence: CASSLSGEETQYF.

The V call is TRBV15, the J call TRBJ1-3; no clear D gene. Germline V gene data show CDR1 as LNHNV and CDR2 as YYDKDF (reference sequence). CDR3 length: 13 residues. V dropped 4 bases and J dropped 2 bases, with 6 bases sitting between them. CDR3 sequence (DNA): TGTGCCACCAGCACGCCAGCTGGAAACACCATATATTTT. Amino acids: CATSTPAGNTIYF.

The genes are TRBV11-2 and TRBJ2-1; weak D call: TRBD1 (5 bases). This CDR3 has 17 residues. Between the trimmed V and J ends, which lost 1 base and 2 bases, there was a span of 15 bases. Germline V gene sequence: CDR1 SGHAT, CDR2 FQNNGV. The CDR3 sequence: CASSLGLGLPPYNEQFF. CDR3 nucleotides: TGTGCCAGCAGCTTAGGCCTGGGGCTCCCCCCCTACAATGAGCAGTTCTTC.

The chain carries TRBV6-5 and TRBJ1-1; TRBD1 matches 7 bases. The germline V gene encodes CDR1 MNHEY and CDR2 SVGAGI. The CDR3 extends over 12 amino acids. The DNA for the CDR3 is TGTGTCTGCAGGGGGGGAGGCACTGAAGCTTTCTTT. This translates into CVCRGGGTEAFF.

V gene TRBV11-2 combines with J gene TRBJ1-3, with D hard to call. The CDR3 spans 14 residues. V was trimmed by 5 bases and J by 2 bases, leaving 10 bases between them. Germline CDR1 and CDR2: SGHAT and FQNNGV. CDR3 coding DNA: TGTGCCAGCAGCCTAAATAGGGCTGGAAACACCATATATTTT. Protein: CASSLNRAGNTIYF.

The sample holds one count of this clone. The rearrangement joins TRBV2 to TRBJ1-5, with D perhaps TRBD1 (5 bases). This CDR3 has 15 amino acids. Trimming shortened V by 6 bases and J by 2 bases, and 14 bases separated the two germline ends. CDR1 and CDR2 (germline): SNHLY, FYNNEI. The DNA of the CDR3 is TGTGCCAGCAGGGGGGAACATATAGGCAATCAGCCCCAGCATTTT. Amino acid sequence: CASRGEHIGNQPQHF.